What follows are 14 T cell receptor beta chains derived from one specimen sequenced in a study of cytomegalovirus exposure and HLA in healthy donors. The PCR used 60 Vbeta and 13 Jbeta primers. Generated by immunoSEQ multiplex PCR, the TCRdb table keeps only in-frame clones and is missing some. Of 140,000 to 150,000 clones listed, roughly a tenth are singletons. The sample comprised PBMCs. Receptor source: a male donor in good health and CMV-seronegative.

This rearrangement joins TRBV28 to TRBJ2-1, with TRBD1 matching 11 bases. Germline trimming cut 7 bases from V and 8 bases from J; bases unmatched to any gene: 7. The CDR3 is 14 residues long. Germline CDR1 is MDHEN and CDR2 is SYDVKM. The CDR3 sequence is CASNWGQGVDEQFF. In DNA form, the CDR3 reads TGTGCCAGCAATTGGGGACAGGGGGTTGATGAGCAGTTCTTC.

The CDR3 region has the DNA TGTGCCAGCAGCTGGGGACTAGCGAGCTCAGATACGCAGTATTTT. Its protein product is CASSWGLASSDTQYF. V usage is TRBV2 and J usage is TRBJ2-3; 10 nucleotides align to TRBD2. The V gene end was trimmed by 6 bases and the J gene end by 4 bases; junction bases not matched to a gene: 7. CDR1 and CDR2 (germline): SNHLY, FYNNEI. This CDR3 has 15 amino acids.

The sample holds a few counts of this clone. The V call is TRBV10-3, the J call TRBJ1-1; TRBD1 agrees at 10 bases. From germline, CDR1 is ENHRY and CDR2 SYGVKD. Trimming removed 10 bases from V and 4 bases from J; junction bases left unmatched: 9. The CDR3 runs to 14 residues. The CDR3 DNA is TGTGCCACCAGAGTGGGACAGGGGATCACTGAAGCTTTCTTT. This translates into CATRVGQGITEAFF.

The J gene is TRBJ2-2, the V gene TRBV9; TRBD2 agrees at 7 bases. V shed 0 bases, J shed 4 bases, and the junction held 6 bases outside the gene matches. The CDR3 consists of 16 residues. CDR1 SGDLS and CDR2 YYNGEE come from the germline V gene. The DNA of the CDR3 is TGTGCCAGCAGCGTAGGGGACTACCTATTCACCGGGGAGCTGTTTTTT. Translation: CASSVGDYLFTGELFF.

This clone was counted between two and nine times. The chain is built from TRBV7-9 and TRBJ2-7; the match to TRBD2 covers 10 bases. Germline assignment: CDR1 SEHNR and CDR2 FQNEAQ (reference sequence). The CDR3 has 16 residues. V lost 5 bases, J lost 5 bases, and 12 bases stayed unmatched. The DNA of the CDR3 is TGTGCCAGCAGCCCGAGCCCTAGCGGGAGTCGCCACGAGCAGTACTTC. Its translation: CASSPSPSGSRHEQYF.

The rearrangement joins TRBV7-2 to TRBJ2-1, with TRBD2 matching 10 bases. CDR1 and CDR2 (germline): SGHTA, FQGNSA. The CDR3 runs to 15 residues. With 5 bases clipped from V and 7 bases from J, the junction kept 8 bases outside the gene matches. CDR3 loop: CASSQAAGGPNEQFF. The CDR3 bases are TGTGCCAGCAGCCAGGCAGCGGGGGGGCCGAATGAGCAGTTCTTC.

This clone occurred a few times. This chain connects TRBV4-1 to TRBJ1-2; the D gene is possibly TRBD1 (5 bases). The V and J ends lost 1 base and 0 bases respectively, with 15 bases between them. Germline V lookup: CDR1 MGHRA, CDR2 YSYEKL. The CDR3 runs 17 residues. This CDR3 is CASSQGYRGRSNYGYTF. For the CDR3, the DNA is TGCGCCAGCAGCCAAGGTTATAGGGGCAGGTCTAACTATGGCTACACCTTC.

The rearrangement links TRBV7-2 to TRBJ1-1, with D unclear. The length of the CDR3 is 16 residues. Germline V gene lookup returns CDR1 SGHTA and CDR2 FQGNSA. V was trimmed by 4 bases and J by 5 bases, leaving 20 bases between them. The CDR3 DNA reads TGTGCCAGCAGCTCCGATTCCCCCGGGGTCGGGACTGAAGCTTTCTTT. Its translation: CASSSDSPGVGTEAFF.

This clone turned up a few times. The chain links TRBV11-2 to TRBJ2-5, with D unresolved. V gave up 0 bases and J gave up 5 bases, with 13 bases separating them. The CDR3 spans 15 residues. Germline V gene sequence: CDR1 SGHAT, CDR2 FQNNGV. This CDR3 reads CASSLDVGRFETQYF. The CDR3 DNA reads as TGTGCCAGCAGCTTAGATGTTGGTAGATTCGAGACCCAGTACTTC.

This clone was detected a few times. Written as DNA, the CDR3 is TGTGCCAGCAGTTCCGTCCCGGGACAGGGTCGGACCGGGGAGCTGTTTTTT. Its translation is CASSSVPGQGRTGELFF. The chain recombines TRBV28 with TRBJ2-2, with 9 bases fitting TRBD1. The CDR3 runs 17 residues. Germline trimming cut 4 bases from V and 5 bases from J; bases unmatched to any gene: 11. Germline CDR1 and CDR2: MDHEN and SYDVKM.

The sample holds a few counts of this clone. This rearrangement joins TRBV2 to TRBJ2-3; 13 nucleotides align to TRBD2. The V gene's germline CDR1 is SNHLY and CDR2 FYNNEI. CDR3 length: 15 amino acids. Trimming cost V 2 bases and J 8 bases; bases outside gene matches: 4. This CDR3 is CASSETSGRGGTQYF. In DNA, the CDR3 is TGTGCCAGCAGTGAAACTAGCGGGAGGGGCGGTACGCAGTATTTT.

J is TRBJ1-2 and V is TRBV27; D is unresolved. The V gene lost 5 bases and the J gene lost 0 bases, with 28 bases spanning the gap. This CDR3 is built from 20 residues. Germline lookup yields CDR1 MNHEY and CDR2 SMNVEV (reference sequence). In nucleotides, the CDR3 is TGTGCCAGCAGTCCCGAAACGGCAACTAGTGGCCTAGCTCCTAACTATGGCTACACCTTC. Translating it yields CASSPETATSGLAPNYGYTF.

This chain uses TRBV7-2 with TRBJ2-7, with 7 bases that match TRBD2. Unmatched junction bases numbered 9, after V lost 1 base and J lost 6 bases. Germline-derived CDR1 and CDR2 are SGHTA and FQGNSA. This CDR3 comprises 15 residues. Here the CDR3 DNA reads TGTGCCAGCAGCTTAGTAGTCGGGGGGTCCGTCGAGCAGTACTTC. Protein sequence: CASSLVVGGSVEQYF.

This clone was counted only a few times. The CDR3 nucleotides read TGCGCCAGCAGTCAACCTCGTAGAGATGATAGCAATCAGCCCCAGCATTTT. This gives the protein CASSQPRRDDSNQPQHF. The genes are TRBV23-1 and TRBJ1-5, with D uncertain. TRBV23-1 is known as an ORF, though its function is uncertain. This CDR3 has 17 amino acids. V was cut by 2 bases and J by 0 bases, with 14 bases left in between.